This TCR beta chain derives from a study of shared clonotypes between healthy human individuals (dated by TCRdb to 2020 to 2022). Background for the entire study: The cohort comprised a couple of women and a few men aged 18 to 49 years. For each donor, CD4 naive and CD4 memory were each given three plates, CD8 naive was given two plates, and CD8 memory was given one plate. Leukapheresis yielded between about 0.85 and 9 billion PBMCs per donor. To estimate repertoire size and how much clonotypes are shared between individuals, the study performed deep sequencing of blood TCR repertoires from a handful of healthy adults. To increase sequencing depth and limit assay-specific biases, TCR repertoire library preparation and sequencing were carried out by different laboratories using diverse techniques.

For this clone: What antigen it recognizes has not been identified. Base quality data are lacking; no much larger clone is found one base away.

Study-wide conclusions, independent of this receptor: About 5% of naive CD4, 3.5% of naive CD8, about 2.1% of memory CD4, and more than 0.35% of memory CD8 clonotypes were shared across several donors. The genetic and exposure-history diversity represented was limited by the small number of donors. Higher generation probabilities were observed for clonotypes shared by all four sorted-subset donors than for non-shared clonotypes. Pairwise subsampling led to the expectation that sequencing depth would affect the degree of clonotype sharing among donors. Estimated clonotype richness was generally larger for naive than for memory subsets. Sampling was limited to blood, and TCR repertoires in tissue likely differ from TCR repertoires in blood. Rarefaction of sorted-subset datasets indicated incomplete sequencing despite the large sequencing depth.

Donors were healthy HIV-negative adults with no recently reported acute infections or vaccinations. Every donor was a Caucasian adult living in Nashville, Tennessee, USA. CD4+ T cells were enriched through magnetic negative selection, after which naive cells were positively selected on CD45RA and the remaining negative fraction served as the memory subset. Blood was obtained by leukapheresis, after which PBMCs were separated by Ficoll-Histopaque density gradient centrifugation and cryopreserved in liquid nitrogen vapor phase. Purity and quantity of every magnetically sorted T cell population were checked by analytical flow cytometry. Genomic DNA was isolated from every sorted fraction and measured by UV absorbance on a Nanodrop 2000c. Counted from cysteine to phenylalanine, this CDR3 has 13 amino acids. This entry keeps only the CDR3 DNA: 39 bases, framed from base 1. V and J lose 5 bases and 8 bases, and a span of 14 bases separates them. CDR1 and CDR2 (SGHNT, YYREEE) derive from the germline V gene (reference sequence).

TCR CDR3 regions were amplified from genomic DNA by multiplex PCR using the deep immunoSEQ assay. Extracted genomic DNA from each cell subset was spread evenly across all wells of several immunoSEQ 96-well plates, with each plate serving as a replicate. Each replicate PCR for sorted subsets received around 200 ng genomic DNA, equal to 28,000 or so T cell genomes. Purified libraries were measured with a Qubit 3.0 fluorometer, size-checked on a Bioanalyzer 2100, and measured again with the KAPA Library Quantification kit. Every immunoSEQ 96-well plate was sequenced on a dedicated single-read 150-cycle Illumina NextSeq 550 flow cell. The source study handled its data this way. The immunoSEQ output contained only junctional sequences without quality scores, so filtering could not match that applied to full-length reads. Sequences were annotated with PyIR, a Python wrapper for IgBLAST v1.9, using IMGT germline references to assign V/J genes and CDR3. Reads were removed for weak V/J assignments (E-value above 1e-6), missing CDR3, stop codons, out-of-frame junctions, or ambiguous translated residues. V3J clonotypes were defined as sequences sharing an identical inferred V gene, J gene, and CDR3 amino acid sequence. Percentage overlap between repertoires was calculated by dividing the number of shared unique clonotypes by the size of the smaller repertoire. RTK rarefaction, the Chao1 estimator, and Recon v2.1 estimates of unobserved clonotypes were used to assess repertoire richness. Generation probabilities for all TCRbeta clonotypes obtained by the gDNA method from several donors were computed using OLGA. Entries here come from immuneACCESS through TCRdb and include only in-frame sequences with V and J called. Some clones fail to appear in such tables; in the studies checked, an unresolved V gene covers under half of the shortfall, and the cause of the remainder is unknown. From that table come the V and J calls and clone size; the DNA was used to work out D and trimming. The sample table shows roughly 2,500,000 clones, and roughly 93% are seen once. 0.36% of the sample is taken by the ten largest.

Input material: naive CD4+ T cells from PBMCs. The label giving this sample's cell subset or site can be read as: CD45RA+ positively selected. The chain uses TRBV5-4 and TRBJ2-1; TRBD1 might be the D gene, on 6 matching bases. The clonotype comes from a man aged 18 to 29 in good health. Some clones in this sample may be carry-over from other donors' samples. The CDR3 is CASSPGQRDEQFF. The sequenced DNA is TGTGCCAGCAGTCCGGGACAACGCGATGAGCAGTTCTTC.